Listed here are 32 T cell receptor beta chains from one sample, sequenced in a study of blood T cell repertoires in COVID-19. Data came from immunoSEQ multiplex PCR; TCRdb stores just in-frame clones and leaves some out. The table records a few hundred thousand clones, 70% to 90% of them present only once. The sequenced material came from peripheral blood. The receptors originated from a man in his forties with acute or convalescent COVID-19.

The gene calls are TRBV29-1 and TRBJ2-5, with 7 bases that match TRBD1. After removal of 4 bases from V and 1 base from J, the junction contained 3 bases not matched to a gene. The CDR3 spans 13 residues. Germline loops: CDR1 SQVTM, CDR2 ANQGSEA. The CDR3 sequence is CSVGTGIQETQYF. DNA for the CDR3: TGCAGCGTTGGGACAGGCATCCAAGAGACCCAGTACTTC.

This chain uses TRBV6-4 with TRBJ2-3, with 7 nucleotides matching TRBD2. Per germline, CDR1 MRHNA and CDR2 SNTAGT. With V trimmed by 10 bases and J by 0 bases, 4 bases remained unmatched. This CDR3 is built from 13 residues. The CDR3 loop is CATSSGSTDTQYF. The CDR3, as DNA: TGTGCCACCTCTAGCGGAAGCACAGATACGCAGTATTTT.

The chain joins TRBV5-1 to TRBJ2-2; a weak D match, TRBD2 (5 bases). V lost 4 bases to trimming and J lost 6 bases, with 16 bases between them. This CDR3 is 15 amino acids long. Germline CDR1 and CDR2: SGHRS and YFSETQ. DNA of the CDR3: TGCGCCAGCAGCCTAGCTAGGAGGCCGTCCGGGGAGCTGTTTTTT. It is translated as CASSLARRPSGELFF. Filled out from reference TRBV5-1 and TRBJ2-2, the complete variable domain reads KAGVTQTPRYLIKTRGQQVTLSCSPISGHRSVSWYQQTPGQGLQFLFEYFSETQRNKGNFPGRFSGRQFSNSRSEMNVSTLELGDSALYLCASSLARRPSGELFFGEGSRLTVL.

In this sample, this clone turned up once. The CDR3: CATSDPTTDFHRYTF. DNA of the CDR3: TGTGCCACCAGTGATCCCACCACCGACTTCCACCGCTACACCTTC. This chain connects TRBV24-1 to TRBJ1-2; D remains unclear. The CDR3 is 15 residues long. V was cut by 3 bases and J by 9 bases, with 19 bases left in between. Germline CDR1 and CDR2: KGHDR and SFDVKD.

This chain links TRBV2 with TRBJ1-1; D remains ambiguous. This CDR3 has 14 amino acids. Trimming took 7 bases from V and 5 from J, leaving 17 bases between them. Germline V CDR1 and CDR2: SNHLY, FYNNEI. DNA of the CDR3: TGTGCCAGCAAGGATACAGCAATTCAAACTGAAGCTTTCTTT. It is translated as CASKDTAIQTEAFF.

In its sample, this clone was seen a few times. The V call is TRBV6-1, the J call TRBJ2-7, with D possibly TRBD2 on 5 matching bases. V was clipped by 1 base and J by 7 bases, with 23 bases between them. The CDR3 extends over 17 amino acids. In germline, CDR1 is MNHNS, CDR2 SASEGT. CDR3 bases: TGTGCCAGCAGTGAAGTCGCGGGCAGTCCCCACCTCCGGGAGCAGTACTTC. It specifies CASSEVAGSPHLREQYF.

This clone has only one observation. V gene TRBV10-2 combines with J gene TRBJ2-7; D may be TRBD2 (6 bases). V lost 3 bases and J lost 1, with 13 bases in between. This CDR3 has 15 amino acids. Germline lookup yields CDR1 WSHSY and CDR2 SAAADI. The CDR3 DNA reads TGCGCCAGCAGTGACTGGGGGACTGGTTCCTACGAGCAGTACTTC. Translated: CASSDWGTGSYEQYF.

The chain has TRBV11-3 and TRBJ2-3, with 7 bases lining up with TRBD1. The CDR3 is made up of 13 amino acids. Germline-derived CDR1 and CDR2 are SGHNT and YENEEA. V was clipped by 6 bases and J by 3 bases; unmatched bases: 3. CDR3 sequence reads: CASRLQGTDTQYF. In DNA, the CDR3 is TGTGCCAGCAGACTACAGGGGACAGATACGCAGTATTTT.

The chain couples TRBV6-5 to TRBJ1-6, with 10 bases matching TRBD1. Germline lookup yields CDR1 MNHEY and CDR2 SVGAGI. V trimming: 0 bases; J trimming: 7 bases; junction bases outside the gene matches: 3. The CDR3 sequence is 16 residues long. The CDR3 DNA reads TGTGCCAGCAGTTACTCGATGGGACAGGGGAATTCACCCCTCCACTTT. It is translated as CASSYSMGQGNSPLHF.

The rearrangement joins TRBV5-4 to TRBJ1-3; TRBD1 might be the D (5 bases). Germline V lookup: CDR1 SGHNT, CDR2 YYREEE (reference sequence). This CDR3 spans 15 amino acids. Trimming stripped 1 base from V and 4 bases from J, with 12 bases between. The CDR3 DNA reads as TGTGCCAGCAGCTTGCTGGCGGGGCAAGGAAACACCATATATTTT. Amino acid sequence: CASSLLAGQGNTIYF.

The V gene is TRBV24-1, the J gene TRBJ1-5, with D unclear. Germline loops: CDR1 KGHDR, CDR2 SFDVKD. The CDR3 consists of 18 residues. The germline V and J ends were trimmed by 0 bases and 4 bases, with 18 bases remaining between them. The CDR3 loop is CATSDLRVLGIPNQPQHF. For the CDR3, the DNA is TGTGCCACCAGTGATTTGCGGGTCTTAGGCATACCTAATCAGCCCCAGCATTTT.

The rearrangement joins TRBV6-5 to TRBJ2-2; 7 bases line up with TRBD1. From germline, CDR1 is MNHEY and CDR2 SVGAGI. The junction had 1 base not matched to a gene; V was cut back by 2 bases and J by 1 base. This CDR3 region has 15 residues. In nucleotides, the CDR3 is TGTGCCAGCAGTTACCGACAGGGGAACACCGGGGAGCTGTTTTTT. Translating it yields CASSYRQGNTGELFF.

This clone has just a few counts. The V gene is TRBV13, the J gene TRBJ1-1, with D perhaps TRBD1 (6 bases). Deletions cut 5 bases from V and 1 base from J, with 14 bases between. CDR1 is PRHDT, CDR2 FYEKMQ, per germline (reference sequence). This CDR3 is built from 15 residues. The CDR3 DNA reads as TGTGCCAGCAGCCCGGCCGGGGGGCGGAACACTGAAGCTTTCTTT. Amino acids: CASSPAGGRNTEAFF.

V is TRBV27 and J is TRBJ2-5, with D possibly matching TRBD1 (5 bases). CDR1 is MNHEY, CDR2 SMNVEV, per germline (reference sequence). This CDR3 spans 13 amino acids. V dropped 0 bases and J dropped 7 bases, with 9 bases sitting between them. CDR3 loop: CASSLSRGGTQYF. Written as DNA, the CDR3 is TGTGCCAGCAGTTTATCTAGGGGTGGGACCCAGTACTTC.

This chain connects TRBV19 to TRBJ2-5; 9 nucleotides line up with TRBD1. This CDR3 spans 15 amino acids. V lost 5 bases and J lost 5; bases outside the gene matches: 9. Per the germline V gene, CDR1 is LNHDA and CDR2 is SQIVND (reference sequence). CDR3 residues: CASSGGTGIVETQYF. The CDR3 DNA follows: TGTGCCAGTAGTGGAGGGACAGGGATTGTGGAGACCCAGTACTTC.

Comments on this clone: At one end, the junction sequence differs from germline, possibly due to a read error. The rearrangement uses TRBV7-7 and TRBJ2-1; D not resolved. Germline V gives CDR1 SSHAT, CDR2 FNYEAQ (reference sequence). This CDR3 is built from 14 residues. The CDR3 DNA reads TGTGCTAGCAGCTTAGCTCCAGGCCCCAATGAGCAGTTCTTC. This codes for CASSLAPGPNEQFF.

The chain recombines TRBV5-6 with TRBJ1-1; D gene unclear. This CDR3 comprises 12 residues. The germline V and J ends were trimmed by 4 bases and 4 bases, with 8 bases remaining between them. Germline-derived CDR1 and CDR2 are SGHDT and YYEEEE. The CDR3: CASSPGSTEAFF. DNA of the CDR3: TGTGCCAGCAGCCCGGGGAGCACTGAAGCTTTCTTT.

The chain couples TRBV6-5 to TRBJ1-2; tentative D call: TRBD1 (6 bases). The CDR3 totals 13 residues. Trimming took 8 bases from V and 8 from J, leaving 18 bases between them. Germline CDR1 reads MNHEY; CDR2 reads SVGAGI. CDR3 sequence: CASQGWRIGGYTF. Written as DNA, the CDR3 is TGTGCCAGCCAGGGGTGGCGGATCGGGGGCTACACCTTC.

This clone was seen a few times. This chain joins TRBV28 and TRBJ1-1; no clear D gene. Per the germline V gene, CDR1 is MDHEN and CDR2 is SYDVKM. The CDR3 runs to 13 residues. Trimming pared 1 base from V and 7 bases from J, leaving 10 bases between. CDR3 sequence (DNA): TGTGCCAGCAGTTTATTCAGGAATCATGAAGCTTTCTTT. This gives the protein CASSLFRNHEAFF.

The V and J genes are TRBV5-6 and TRBJ2-7; 8 bases are a match to TRBD2. Germline values: CDR1 SGHDT, CDR2 YYEEEE. This CDR3 spans 15 amino acids. Trimming removed 0 bases from V and 2 bases from J; junction bases left unmatched: 4. CDR3 nucleotides: TGTGCCAGCAGCTTGGCCAATAGCGGGGCCTACGAGCAGTACTTC. Translating it yields CASSLANSGAYEQYF.

This CDR3 reads CASPGGRADNEQFF. The CDR3 nucleotides read TGTGCCTCCCCAGGGGGCAGGGCTGACAATGAGCAGTTCTTC. The V and J genes are TRBV28 and TRBJ2-1; TRBD1 aligns across 8 bases. The CDR3 extends over 14 amino acids. The V segment lost 11 bases and the J segment 5 bases; nucleotides outside the gene matches: 11. Germline V gene lookup returns CDR1 MDHEN and CDR2 SYDVKM.

This chain links TRBV6-6 with TRBJ1-1, with D possibly TRBD1 on 5 matching bases. The V end was cut by 2 bases, the J end by 0 bases, with 10 bases between. CDR3 length equals 15 residues. CDR1 is MNHNY and CDR2 is SVGAGI in the germline V gene (reference sequence). The DNA for the CDR3 is TGTGCCAGCAGTTACGGGCCAGGGATGAACACTGAAGCTTTCTTT. It is translated as CASSYGPGMNTEAFF.

The chain joins TRBV6-1 to TRBJ1-2, with D tentatively TRBD1 (5 bases). CDR3 size: 13 residues. Germline V gene lookup returns CDR1 MNHNS and CDR2 SASEGT. Trimming removed 2 bases from V and 12 bases from J, with 16 bases in between. CDR3 in amino acids: CASSELNGREDTF. The CDR3 DNA reads TGTGCCAGCAGTGAATTAAACGGCAGGGAGGACACCTTC.

This chain joins TRBV30 and TRBJ1-5; D unclear. V was trimmed by 4 bases and J by 6 bases, leaving 10 bases between them. This CDR3 spans 12 amino acids. Germline V CDR1 and CDR2: GTSNPN, SVGIG (reference sequence). CDR3 region: CAWTPSGQPQHF. The CDR3 bases are TGTGCCTGGACTCCTTCAGGTCAGCCCCAGCATTTT.

The rearrangement joins TRBV28 to TRBJ1-3, with D unresolved. The CDR3 is made up of 13 amino acids. Per germline, CDR1 MDHEN and CDR2 SYDVKM. Trimming removed 11 bases from V and 9 bases from J, with 20 bases in between. Here the CDR3 DNA reads TGTGCCTCCCGAGCGGGCGGAGGACGCACCATATATTTT. As protein: CASRAGGGRTIYF.

V gene TRBV5-6 combines with J gene TRBJ2-1; 10 nucleotides line up with TRBD2. Germline CDR1 SGHDT, CDR2 YYEEEE. CDR3 length: 16 residues. V shed 4 bases, J shed 7 bases, and the junction held 11 bases outside the gene matches. CDR3 sequence: CASSILEREGGNEQFF. For the CDR3, the DNA is TGTGCCAGCAGCATCCTTGAGCGGGAGGGCGGAAATGAGCAGTTCTTC.

Comment on this clone: Other DNA sequences in this specimen translate into the identical CDR3. The rearrangement joins TRBV3-1 (or the pseudogene TRBV3-2) to TRBJ2-5; 16 nucleotides line up with TRBD2. V shed 3 bases, J shed 4 bases, and the junction held 2 bases outside the gene matches. In germline, CDR1 is LGHDT, CDR2 YNNKEL (reference sequence). The CDR3 extends over 16 amino acids. The CDR3 sequence: CASSQGTSGRGETQYF. CDR3 DNA sequence: TGTGCCAGCAGCCAGGGGACTAGCGGGAGGGGAGAGACCCAGTACTTC.

This chain connects TRBV5-1 to TRBJ2-7; D not certain. The CDR3 spans 15 residues. CDR1 SGHRS and CDR2 YFSETQ come from the germline V gene. Trimming shortened V by 7 bases and J by 6 bases, and 23 bases separated the two germline ends. The DNA for the CDR3 is TGCGCCAGCTCCTCAACGACCGACATTGTCAGCGAGCAGTACTTC. This encodes CASSSTTDIVSEQYF. Full variable domain (missing parts from reference TRBV5-1 and TRBJ2-7): KAGVTQTPRYLIKTRGQQVTLSCSPISGHRSVSWYQQTPGQGLQFLFEYFSETQRNKGNFPGRFSGRQFSNSRSEMNVSTLELGDSALYLCASSSTTDIVSEQYFGPGTRLTVT.

The chain employs TRBV9 and TRBJ2-7, with D possibly TRBD1 on 5 matching bases. CDR1 is SGDLS, CDR2 YYNGEE, per germline. V was clipped by 0 bases and J by 3 bases, with 16 bases between them. This CDR3 spans 16 amino acids. The CDR3 sequence: CASSVVLGVNFYEQYF. The CDR3 nucleotides read TGTGCCAGCAGCGTAGTTCTAGGGGTTAATTTCTACGAGCAGTACTTC.

The chain joins TRBV15 to TRBJ1-2; 7 bases align to TRBD1. V dropped 5 bases and J dropped 2; count of bases not matched to a gene: 11. The length of the CDR3 is 16 residues. Germline loops: CDR1 LNHNV, CDR2 YYDKDF (reference sequence). DNA for the CDR3: TGTGCCACCAGCTCTAGGGGACAGTACTTCAACTATGGCTACACCTTC. Protein: CATSSRGQYFNYGYTF.

The rearrangement uses TRBV5-6 and TRBJ1-6, with D hard to call. Per the germline V gene, CDR1 is SGHDT and CDR2 is YYEEEE. The V and J ends lost 1 base and 8 bases respectively, with 13 bases between them. This CDR3 region has 15 residues. CDR3 sequence (DNA): TGTGCCAGCAGCTTGCAGCGGGTTTCTTATTCACCCCTCCACTTT. It encodes CASSLQRVSYSPLHF.

V and J are TRBV23-1 and TRBJ1-1; 10 bases align to TRBD1. TRBV23-1 is annotated as an ORF whose role is uncertain. The CDR3 has 17 residues. With 0 bases clipped from V and 1 base from J, the junction kept 5 bases outside the gene matches. For the CDR3, the DNA is TGCGCCAGCAGTCAATCTGGACAGGGGGGACGGAACACTGAAGCTTTCTTT. Translating it yields CASSQSGQGGRNTEAFF.